Included here is one TCR beta chain sequence, with context. The data were obtained in a study of shared clonotypes between healthy human individuals. The CDR3 loop spans 17 amino acids. V lost 4 bases and J lost 3; bases outside the gene matches: 11. Germline CDR1 is SEHNR and CDR2 is FQNEAQ (reference sequence). Generated by immunoSEQ multiplex PCR, the TCRdb table keeps only in-frame clones and is missing some. The sample records more than 1,200,000 clones, approximately 98.5% being singletons. The receptor comes from a man under 40 in good health. J is TRBJ2-1 and V is TRBV7-9, with 8 bases identical to TRBD2. Material: naive CD4+ T cells sorted from blood. Documented subset: CD45RA+ positively selected. This CDR3 is CASSSGLGLAYYNEQFF. CDR3 nucleotides: TGTGCCAGCAGCTCCGGCCTCGGACTAGCTTACTACAATGAGCAGTTCTTC.